Described below is a single T cell receptor (beta chain) sequence and its context. The CDR3 contains 16 residues. In germline, CDR1 is SGDLS, CDR2 YYNGEE. The V and J ends lost 3 bases and 8 bases, in that order; junction bases with no gene match: 11. Using its own MiXCR run on the RT-PCR reads, TCRdb lists one record per CDR3 protein. This sample yields about 680,000 distinct CDR3 sequences, of which over 12% are seen a single time; 3.6% belongs to the top ten. Sequenced: memory CD4+ T cells from blood. The chain combines TRBV9 with TRBJ2-7; TRBD2 matches at 13 bases. The sequence was obtained from a female donor in good health, serving as a healthy control. CDR3 in DNA: TGTGCCAGCAGCGCAAGCGGGACTAGCGGGGTTTACAAGCAGTACTTC. Translation: CASSASGTSGVYKQYF.